A single sample is the source of the 18 T cell receptor beta chains below, sequenced in a study of shared clonotypes between healthy human individuals. Sequenced by immunoSEQ multiplex PCR; TCRdb stores in-frame clones only, minus some. There are under 1,900,000 clones in the sample; 97% to 99% occur only once, and 0.36% lies in the top ten. The source material was naive CD4+ T cells sorted from blood. Subset described: CD45RA+ positively selected. Receptors originate from a young man in good health.

The chain couples TRBV2 to TRBJ2-2; D unclear. CDR3 length: 12 amino acids. The V gene lost 5 bases and the J gene lost 6 bases, with 7 bases spanning the gap. Germline values: CDR1 SNHLY, CDR2 FYNNEI. This chain's CDR3 is CASSYVPGELFF. DNA of the CDR3: TGTGCCAGCAGTTATGTTCCCGGGGAGCTGTTTTTT.

This chain connects TRBV29-1 to TRBJ2-5; TRBD2 agrees at 8 bases. V dropped 6 bases and J dropped 6; count of bases not matched to a gene: 9. Per germline, CDR1 SQVTM and CDR2 ANQGSEA. The CDR3 length is 13 residues. CDR3 amino acids: CSVGSSGRQTQYF. The CDR3 coding sequence is TGCAGCGTAGGTTCGAGCGGGAGACAGACCCAGTACTTC.

DNA of the CDR3: TGTGCCAGCAGCACGGACGGGATGAACACTGAAGCTTTCTTT. This translates into CASSTDGMNTEAFF. The chain employs TRBV5-8 and TRBJ1-1; D is uncertain. V was trimmed by 4 bases and J by 0 bases, leaving 10 bases between them. This CDR3 region has 14 residues. Germline CDR1 and CDR2: SGHTS and YDEGEE.

The rearrangement links TRBV28 to TRBJ1-1; D not resolved. From germline, CDR1 is MDHEN and CDR2 SYDVKM. Trimming removed 3 bases at V and 0 bases at J, with 5 bases between. This CDR3 comprises 13 residues. The DNA for the CDR3 is TGTGCCAGCAGTTTGCTCCTGAACACTGAAGCTTTCTTT. Its protein product is CASSLLLNTEAFF.

V usage is TRBV29-1 and J usage is TRBJ1-2, with TRBD1 matching 8 bases. The CDR3 totals 13 residues. Trimming cost V 3 bases and J 3 bases; bases outside gene matches: 3. The germline V gene has CDR1 SQVTM and CDR2 ANQGSEA. CDR3 sequence (DNA): TGCAGCGTTGACAGGGGGCCGGACTATGGCTACACCTTC. As protein: CSVDRGPDYGYTF. Looking up the rest from reference TRBV29-1 and TRBJ1-2 gives the full variable domain: SAVISQKPSRDICQRGTSLTIQCQVDSQVTMMFWYRQQPGQSLTLIATANQGSEATYESGFVIDKFPISRPNLTFSTLTVSNMSPEDSSIYLCSVDRGPDYGYTFGSGTRLTVV.

The chain couples TRBV19 to TRBJ2-3, with D possibly being TRBD2 (6 bases). CDR1 is LNHDA, CDR2 SQIVND, per germline (reference sequence). CDR3 size: 15 residues. Trimming cost V 3 bases and J 2 bases, with 12 bases left between them. The CDR3 here is CASSISGSITDTQYF. DNA for the CDR3: TGTGCCAGTAGTATCTCCGGGAGCATCACAGATACGCAGTATTTT. The full variable domain, its missing parts supplied by reference TRBV19 and TRBJ2-3, is DGGITQSPKYLFRKEGQNVTLSCEQNLNHDAMYWYRQDPGQGLRLIYYSQIVNDFQKGDIAEGYSVSREKKESFPLTVTSAQKNPTAFYLCASSISGSITDTQYFGPGTRLTVL.

This chain's CDR3 is CASSLPPVNEQFF. CDR3 nucleotide sequence: TGTGCCAGCAGCTTACCGCCCGTCAATGAGCAGTTCTTC. The chain couples TRBV7-8 to TRBJ2-1; D gene unclear. V lost 2 bases, J lost 6 bases, and 8 bases lay in between. The CDR3 length is 13 residues. Germline CDR1 is SGHVS and CDR2 is FQNEAQ.

This chain joins TRBV7-6 and TRBJ2-7, with 8 bases aligning to TRBD2. There are 15 residues in the CDR3. Germline CDR1 and CDR2: SGHVS and FNYEAQ. V trimming: 5 bases; J trimming: 1 base; junction bases outside the gene matches: 7. The CDR3 reads CASSRSGSMSYEQYF. The CDR3 nucleotides read TGTGCCAGCAGCAGAAGCGGGAGTATGTCCTACGAGCAGTACTTC.

The genes are TRBV5-1 and TRBJ2-1; no firm D call. The V end lost 3 bases, the J end lost 0 bases, and 7 bases lay between the germline ends. The length of the CDR3 is 14 residues. The germline V gene encodes CDR1 SGHRS and CDR2 YFSETQ. For the CDR3, the DNA is TGCGCCAGCAGCTCTAGTAGCTCCTACAATGAGCAGTTCTTC. Amino acids: CASSSSSSYNEQFF.

V is TRBV29-1 and J is TRBJ2-7; the D gene is possibly TRBD2 (5 bases). The germline V gene has CDR1 SQVTM and CDR2 ANQGSEA. V gave up 5 bases and J gave up 9 bases, with 14 bases separating them. CDR3 length equals 11 residues. CDR3 loop: CSVRTPGGQYF. The CDR3 DNA reads TGCAGCGTTCGGACTCCAGGCGGGCAGTACTTC.

The chain links TRBV29-1 to TRBJ2-7; no firm D call. The CDR3 length is 12 residues. Trimming cost V 2 bases and J 0 bases, with 5 bases left between them. From germline, CDR1 is SQVTM and CDR2 ANQGSEA. CDR3 DNA sequence: TGCAGCGTTGAACAGGCCTCCTACGAGCAGTACTTC. Encoded protein: CSVEQASYEQYF.

CDR3 nucleotides: TGTGCCAGTAGTATACTAGCGGGAGAAATGGGGGAGCTGTTTTTT. This gives the protein CASSILAGEMGELFF. The chain recombines TRBV19 with TRBJ2-2, with 10 nucleotides matching TRBD2. The CDR3 extends over 15 amino acids. Unmatched junction bases numbered 5, after V lost 2 bases and J lost 8 bases. Germline CDR1 and CDR2: LNHDA and SQIVND (reference sequence). Supplemented by reference TRBV19 and TRBJ2-2, the full variable domain reads DGGITQSPKYLFRKEGQNVTLSCEQNLNHDAMYWYRQDPGQGLRLIYYSQIVNDFQKGDIAEGYSVSREKKESFPLTVTSAQKNPTAFYLCASSILAGEMGELFFGEGSRLTVL.

The chain employs TRBV5-1 and TRBJ2-5, with D perhaps TRBD1 or TRBD2 (6 bases each). The CDR3 runs 14 residues. The ends were cut back, 4 bases at V and 7 bases at J, with 17 bases in the middle. Germline loops: CDR1 SGHRS, CDR2 YFSETQ. This CDR3 reads CASSPVAGEVTQYF. The CDR3 DNA reads TGCGCCAGCAGCCCCGTGGCAGGGGAGGTGACCCAGTACTTC.

This chain links TRBV2 with TRBJ2-7; weak D call: TRBD2 (6 bases). CDR1 SNHLY and CDR2 FYNNEI come from the germline V gene. This CDR3 is built from 12 residues. Trimming removed 8 bases at V and 1 base at J, with 9 bases between. The CDR3 sequence is CASGGSSYEQYF. The CDR3, as DNA: TGTGCCAGCGGAGGGTCGTCCTACGAGCAGTACTTC.

The chain employs TRBV2 and TRBJ2-5; 9 bases agree with TRBD2. CDR1 SNHLY and CDR2 FYNNEI come from the germline V gene. The CDR3 spans 14 residues. V lost 4 bases, J lost 4 bases, and 4 bases stayed unmatched. The CDR3 DNA reads as TGTGCCAGCAGTGGTGTAGCGGGAGCAGAGACCCAGTACTTC. Protein: CASSGVAGAETQYF.

The chain employs TRBV4-1 and TRBJ1-5; 7 bases fit TRBD1. From germline, CDR1 is MGHRA and CDR2 YSYEKL. The CDR3 has 17 residues. Trimming at V came to 0 bases and at J to 3 bases, leaving 8 bases not matched to a gene. DNA of the CDR3: TGCGCCAGCAGCCAAGATAGGGACAGCTCTAACAATCAGCCCCAGCATTTT. Its translation is CASSQDRDSSNNQPQHF.

Concerning this clone: Within the sample, other DNA sequences also encode this same CDR3. The rearrangement uses TRBV18 and TRBJ2-7; 7 bases align to TRBD1. The CDR3 totals 13 residues. Germline values: CDR1 KGHSH, CDR2 LQKENI. The ends lost 6 bases at V and 4 bases at J; junction bases unmatched: 6. DNA for the CDR3: TGTGCCAGCTCGTCCGGGACAGCTTACGAGCAGTACTTC. It encodes CASSSGTAYEQYF. The full variable domain, in which reference TRBV18 and TRBJ2-7 provide the parts outside the CDR3, is NAGVMQNPRHLVRRRGQEARLRCSPMKGHSHVYWYRQLPEEGLKFMVYLQKENIIDESGMPKERFSAEFPKEGPSILRIQQVVRGDSAAYFCASSSGTAYEQYFGPGTRLTVT.

This clone has a single count. The chain carries TRBV18 and TRBJ2-2; TRBD2 agrees at 7 bases. This CDR3 comprises 17 residues. V gave up 6 bases and J gave up 0 bases; unmatched junction bases: 10. Germline assignment: CDR1 KGHSH and CDR2 LQKENI. CDR3 amino acids: CASSRGGLAANTGELFF. CDR3 bases: TGTGCCAGCTCTCGAGGTGGCCTAGCGGCGAACACCGGGGAGCTGTTTTTT.